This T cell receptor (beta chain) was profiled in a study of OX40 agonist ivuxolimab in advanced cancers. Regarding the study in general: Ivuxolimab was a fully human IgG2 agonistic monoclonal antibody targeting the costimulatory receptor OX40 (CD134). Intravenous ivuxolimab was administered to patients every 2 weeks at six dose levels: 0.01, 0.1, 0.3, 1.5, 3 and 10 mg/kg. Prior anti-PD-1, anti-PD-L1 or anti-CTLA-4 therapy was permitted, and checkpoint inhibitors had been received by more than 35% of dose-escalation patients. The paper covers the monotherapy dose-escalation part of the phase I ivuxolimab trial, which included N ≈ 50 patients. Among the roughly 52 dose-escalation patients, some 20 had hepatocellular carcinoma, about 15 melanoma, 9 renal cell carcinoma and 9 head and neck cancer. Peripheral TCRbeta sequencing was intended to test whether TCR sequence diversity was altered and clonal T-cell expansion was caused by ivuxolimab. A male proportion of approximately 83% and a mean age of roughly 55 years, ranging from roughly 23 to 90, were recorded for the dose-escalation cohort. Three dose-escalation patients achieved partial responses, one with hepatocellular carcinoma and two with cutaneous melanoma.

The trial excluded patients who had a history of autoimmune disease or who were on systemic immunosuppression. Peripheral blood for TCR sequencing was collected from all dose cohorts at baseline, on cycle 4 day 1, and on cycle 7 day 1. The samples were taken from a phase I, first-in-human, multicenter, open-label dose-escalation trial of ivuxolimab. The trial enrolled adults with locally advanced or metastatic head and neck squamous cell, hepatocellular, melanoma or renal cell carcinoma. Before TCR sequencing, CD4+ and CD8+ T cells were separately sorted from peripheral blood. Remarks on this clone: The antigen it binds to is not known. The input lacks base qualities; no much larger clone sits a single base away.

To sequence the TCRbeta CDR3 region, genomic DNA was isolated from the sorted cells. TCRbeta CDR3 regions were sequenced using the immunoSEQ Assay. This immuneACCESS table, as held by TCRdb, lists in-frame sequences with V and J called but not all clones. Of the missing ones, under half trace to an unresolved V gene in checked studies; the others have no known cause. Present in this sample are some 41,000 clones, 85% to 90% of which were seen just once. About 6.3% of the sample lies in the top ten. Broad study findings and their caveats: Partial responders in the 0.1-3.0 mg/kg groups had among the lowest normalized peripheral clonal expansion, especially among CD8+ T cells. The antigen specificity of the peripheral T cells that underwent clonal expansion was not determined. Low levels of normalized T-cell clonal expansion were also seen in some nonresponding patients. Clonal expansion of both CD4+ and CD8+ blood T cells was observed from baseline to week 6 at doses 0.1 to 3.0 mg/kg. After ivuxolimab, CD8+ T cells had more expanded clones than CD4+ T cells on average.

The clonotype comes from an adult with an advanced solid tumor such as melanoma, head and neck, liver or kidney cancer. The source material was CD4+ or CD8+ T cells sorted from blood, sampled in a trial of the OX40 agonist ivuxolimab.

The nucleotide sequence reads as follows: TGTGCCAGCAGTGAAGGGGATAAGAGTGAAGCTTTCTTT. This translates into CASSEGDKSEAFF. This chain is built from TRBV6-1 and TRBJ1-1, with the D segment identity uncertain. From a lookup of the germline V gene, CDR1 and CDR2 are MNHNS and SASEGT. The CDR3, cysteine through phenylalanine, is 13 amino acids long. Only CDR3 DNA remains: 39 bases, in frame from the first base. Cut back by 1 base and 7 bases, the V and J ends lie 10 bases apart.